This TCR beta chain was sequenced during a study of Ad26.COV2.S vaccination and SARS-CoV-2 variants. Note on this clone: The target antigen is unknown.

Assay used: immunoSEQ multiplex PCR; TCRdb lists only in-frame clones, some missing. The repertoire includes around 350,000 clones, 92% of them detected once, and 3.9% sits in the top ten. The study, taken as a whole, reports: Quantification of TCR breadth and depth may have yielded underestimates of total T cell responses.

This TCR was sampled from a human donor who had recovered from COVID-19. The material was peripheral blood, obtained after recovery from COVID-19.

DNA of the CDR3: TGTGCCAGCAACACCGGAGAGGGCCTTAGCAATCAGCCCCAGCATTTT. As protein: CASNTGEGLSNQPQHF. The chain combines TRBV7-9 with TRBJ1-5; no clear D gene. The V gene's germline CDR1 is SEHNR and CDR2 FQNEAQ (reference sequence). The CDR3 covers 16 residues. V was cut by 7 bases and J by 0 bases, with 16 bases left in between. Combining the CDR3 with reference TRBV7-9 and TRBJ1-5 gives the whole variable domain DTGVSQNPRHKITKRGQNVTFRCDPISEHNRLYWYRQTLGQGPEFLTYFQNEAQLEKSRLLSDRFSAERPKGSFSTLEIQRTEQGDSAMYLCASNTGEGLSNQPQHFGDGTRLSIL.